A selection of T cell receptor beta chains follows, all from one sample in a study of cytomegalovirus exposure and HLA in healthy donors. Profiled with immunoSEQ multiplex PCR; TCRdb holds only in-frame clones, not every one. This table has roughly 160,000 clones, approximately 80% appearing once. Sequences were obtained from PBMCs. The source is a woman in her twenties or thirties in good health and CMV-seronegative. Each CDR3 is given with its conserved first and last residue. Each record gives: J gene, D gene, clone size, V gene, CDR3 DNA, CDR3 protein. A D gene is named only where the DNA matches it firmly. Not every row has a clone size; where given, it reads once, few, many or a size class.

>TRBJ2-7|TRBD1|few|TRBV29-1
TGCAGCGCCAGGGGGAGACAGTCCTACGAGCAGTACTTC
CSARGRQSYEQYF
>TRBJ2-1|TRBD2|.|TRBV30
TGTGCCTGGAGTGTACTAGCGGCCTACAATGAGCAGTTCTTC
CAWSVLAAYNEQFF
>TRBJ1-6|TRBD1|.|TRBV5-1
TGCGCCAGCAGCTTACCTCCGGGACAGAGCTCCTATAATTCACCCCTCCACTTT
CASSLPPGQSSYNSPLHF
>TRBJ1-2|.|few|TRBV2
TGTGCCAGCAGTGTAGACAATAACTATGGCTACACCTTC
CASSVDNNYGYTF
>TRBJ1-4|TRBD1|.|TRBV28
TGTGCCAGCAGTTTTGGAGGGGGCGGTGAAAAACTGTTTTTT
CASSFGGGGEKLFF
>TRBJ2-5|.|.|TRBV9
TGTGCCAGCAGCGTAGTGGGCCTGGAAGAGACCCAGTACTTC
CASSVVGLEETQYF
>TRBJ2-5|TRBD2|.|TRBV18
TGTGCCAGCTCACCCGCGATAATAGCGGGAGTTGAGCAAGAGACCCAGTACTTC
CASSPAIIAGVEQETQYF
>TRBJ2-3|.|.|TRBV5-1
TGCGCCAGCAGCCTGGAGTTCCGAGAAATGGATACGCAGTATTTT
CASSLEFREMDTQYF
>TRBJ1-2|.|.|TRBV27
TGTGCCAGCAGTTTTGGAGGGGCAGGGGGCTACACCTTC
CASSFGGAGGYTF
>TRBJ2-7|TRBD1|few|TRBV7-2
TGTGCCAGCAGCTCACTCAGGGGGCCTATCTACGAGCAGTACTTC
CASSSLRGPIYEQYF
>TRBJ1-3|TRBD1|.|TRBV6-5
TGTGCCAGCAGGAGACAGGGATCGGGAAACACCATATATTTT
CASRRQGSGNTIYF
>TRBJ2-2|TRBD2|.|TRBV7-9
TGTGCCAGCAGCCCAAGCCCTAGCGGGGTCACCGGGGAGCTGTTTTTT
CASSPSPSGVTGELFF
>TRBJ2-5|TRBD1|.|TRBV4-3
TGCGCCAGCAGCCTCCGGGACAGGGGCCAAGAGACCCAGTACTTC
CASSLRDRGQETQYF
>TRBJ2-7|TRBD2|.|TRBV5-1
TGCGCCAGCAGCGCGGACGGGACTAGCGGTCGCGAGCAGTACTTC
CASSADGTSGREQYF
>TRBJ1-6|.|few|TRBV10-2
TGCGCCAGCAGTGATAATAATTCACCCCTCCACTTT
CASSDNNSPLHF